This TCR beta chain comes out of a study of blood T cells in healthy people across ages. Findings of the study overall: Expanded clonotype changes were possibly confounded by unknown donor CMV status. Naive T cell percentage by flow cytometry tracked strongly with beta diversity.

PCR was performed a second time for about 7 to 12 cycles using a sample-barcoded 5' primer and a J-beta primer mix. A single record per CDR3 protein comes from TCRdb applying MiXCR to the 5' RACE reads. Of about 1.7 million distinct CDR3 sequences in the sample, roughly 28% were seen once. A remark on this clonotype: What it binds is unknown.

This CDR3 is built from 15 residues. Per the germline V gene, CDR1 is KGHSH and CDR2 is LQKENI. Those donating, healthy Caucasian individuals from Russia, were aged about 6 to 90. Sequencing used blood. The gene calls are TRBV18 and TRBJ2-7, with D perhaps given as TRBD1 or TRBD2 (5 bases each). The J call may be incorrect, as the DNA end agrees better with TRBJ2-5. The sequence came from a woman aged 25-40 years in good health. The CDR3 DNA is TGTGCCAGCTCACCCCCCACGGGACCTCGGGAGACCCAGTACTTC. Its translation: CASSPPTGPRETQYF.